The clone carrying this TCR beta chain was picked up a small number of times. Its antigen remains unidentified. The record originates from a study of cytomegalovirus exposure and HLA in healthy donors. For the study at large: A prior study identified just under 120 million unique TCR beta sequences from 200 million or so T cells.

Whereas donors were nominally healthy upon sampling, unrecorded immune exposures were probable. A multiplex PCR was run with 60 Vbeta primers and 13 Jbeta primers. Produced via immunoSEQ multiplex PCR; TCRdb's table is partial and in-frame only. The repertoire consists of around 180,000 clones, with around 75% occurring once and the leading ten covering approximately 6%. This CDR3 comprises 15 residues. Germline lookup yields CDR1 LGHNA and CDR2 YSLEER. The V end lost 0 bases, the J end lost 4 bases, and 10 bases lay between the germline ends. Points from the study as a whole: On later analysis, the bulk of CMV-associated TCR beta chains appeared to be HLA-restricted.

The TCR was taken from a woman in her thirties in good health and CMV-seropositive. This chain uses TRBV4-3 with TRBJ1-3, with D possibly being TRBD1 (6 bases). The sample consisted of PBMCs. CDR3 in amino acids: CASSQDRGQGNTIYF. CDR3 nucleotides: TGCGCCAGCAGCCAAGATCGTGGACAGGGAAACACCATATATTTT.